The 29 T cell receptor beta chains in this list originate from one sample, sequenced in a study of cytomegalovirus exposure and HLA in healthy donors. The PCR used 60 Vbeta and 13 Jbeta primers. Here immunoSEQ multiplex PCR was the method, and the copy in TCRdb shows in-frame clones only, minus some. This sample has about 140,000 clones, with approximately 84% found just once. Sequencing was performed on PBMCs. The receptors were gathered from a woman aged 40-49 years in good health and CMV-seronegative.

The chain uses TRBV7-2 and TRBJ1-1; TRBD1 might be the D (5 bases). Trimming shortened V by 1 base and J by 8 bases, and 8 bases separated the two germline ends. CDR3 length equals 12 residues. In germline, CDR1 is SGHTA, CDR2 FQGNSA. CDR3 residues: CASSLDRFEAFF. The CDR3 DNA is TGTGCCAGCAGCTTAGACAGGTTCGAAGCTTTCTTT. Full variable domain (rest looked up from reference TRBV7-2 and TRBJ1-1): GAGVSQSPSNKVTEKGKDVELRCDPISGHTALYWYRQSLGQGLEFLIYFQGNSAPDKSGLPSDRFSAERTGGSVSTLTIQRTQQEDSAVYLCASSLDRFEAFFGQGTRLTVV.

The chain joins TRBV28 to TRBJ2-7; 9 positions agree with TRBD1. After removal of 7 bases from V and 0 bases from J, the junction contained 4 bases not matched to a gene. CDR1 MDHEN and CDR2 SYDVKM come from the germline V gene. This CDR3 has 14 residues. The CDR3 loop is CASTSTGGSYEQYF. The CDR3, as DNA: TGTGCCAGCACGTCGACAGGGGGCTCCTACGAGCAGTACTTC.

This chain links TRBV27 with TRBJ2-5, with a weak D call TRBD2 (5 bases). The CDR3 runs 14 residues. Trimming left V 7 bases short and J 2 bases short, with 14 bases between. In germline, CDR1 is MNHEY, CDR2 SMNVEV (reference sequence). The CDR3 DNA reads TGTGCCAGCACACCGGAAGGACTTCAAGAGACCCAGTACTTC. It is translated as CASTPEGLQETQYF.

The chain couples TRBV9 to TRBJ2-5, with 10 positions matching TRBD1. The junction had 7 bases not matched to a gene; V was cut back by 0 bases and J by 5 bases. Germline V gene lookup returns CDR1 SGDLS and CDR2 YYNGEE. CDR3 length: 16 amino acids. The CDR3 region is CASSVDPGTGDETQYF. Written as DNA, the CDR3 is TGTGCCAGCAGCGTAGACCCCGGGACAGGGGATGAGACCCAGTACTTC.

J is TRBJ1-1 and V is TRBV25-1, with D maybe TRBD1 (5 bases). This CDR3 has 13 amino acids. V dropped 5 bases and J dropped 6 bases, with 13 bases sitting between them. CDR1 is MGHDK, CDR2 SYGVNS, per germline. CDR3 region: CASSPTGEPEAFF. The CDR3 nucleotides read TGTGCCAGCAGTCCGACGGGGGAACCTGAAGCTTTCTTT.

This clone came up a few times. V usage is TRBV5-1 and J usage is TRBJ2-1; D perhaps matches TRBD2 (6 bases). Germline CDR1 reads SGHRS; CDR2 reads YFSETQ. The CDR3 runs 15 residues. Trimming removed 1 base from V and 7 bases from J, with 15 bases in between. CDR3 bases: TGCGCCAGCAGCTTGTCGGAGGGTATCTGGAATGAGCAGTTCTTC. This translates into CASSLSEGIWNEQFF.

The sample holds a few counts of this clone. The rearrangement joins TRBV5-1 to TRBJ2-5; D not resolved. The V gene lost 0 bases and the J gene lost 6 bases, with 15 bases spanning the gap. Looked up from germline, CDR1 is SGHRS and CDR2 is YFSETQ. The CDR3 runs 15 residues. CDR3 loop: CASSLAAQVEKTQYF. In DNA form, the CDR3 reads TGCGCCAGCAGCTTGGCCGCTCAGGTCGAAAAGACCCAGTACTTC.

This chain links TRBV5-1 with TRBJ1-2, with a tentative D call TRBD1 (6 bases). Germline loops: CDR1 SGHRS, CDR2 YFSETQ. The CDR3 is made up of 17 amino acids. The V gene lost 5 bases and the J gene lost 7 bases, with 27 bases spanning the gap. Here the CDR3 reads CASRSFPTGTRVSGYTF. CDR3 DNA: TGCGCCAGCAGGTCCTTTCCTACCGGGACAAGAGTAAGTGGCTACACCTTC. The full variable domain, with the rest looked up from reference TRBV5-1 and TRBJ1-2, is KAGVTQTPRYLIKTRGQQVTLSCSPISGHRSVSWYQQTPGQGLQFLFEYFSETQRNKGNFPGRFSGRQFSNSRSEMNVSTLELGDSALYLCASRSFPTGTRVSGYTFGSGTRLTVV.

DNA for the CDR3: TGTGCCAGCACAGGACAGGTGAACACTGAAGCTTTCTTT. It specifies CASTGQVNTEAFF. The V gene is TRBV25-1, the J gene TRBJ1-1, with 7 bases fitting TRBD1. V shed 7 bases, J shed 0 bases, and the junction held 2 bases outside the gene matches. The CDR3 has 13 residues. Germline V lookup: CDR1 MGHDK, CDR2 SYGVNS.

This clone came up a few times. The V and J genes are TRBV19 and TRBJ1-4, with 7 bases that match TRBD1. The V gene end was trimmed by 5 bases and the J gene end by 0 bases; junction bases not matched to a gene: 0. CDR1 and CDR2 (germline): LNHDA, SQIVND (reference sequence). The CDR3 totals 14 residues. The CDR3 nucleotides read TGTGCCAGTAGTGGGACAGCAACTAATGAAAAACTGTTTTTT. Amino acid sequence: CASSGTATNEKLFF.

The chain links TRBV5-1 to TRBJ2-2; D unclear. CDR3 length equals 16 residues. The germline CDR1 and CDR2 sequences are SGHRS and YFSETQ. The germline V and J ends were trimmed by 1 base and 0 bases, with 10 bases remaining between them. The CDR3: CASSLRAYSNTGELFF. CDR3 in DNA: TGCGCCAGCAGCTTGAGAGCATACTCGAACACCGGGGAGCTGTTTTTT.

V gene TRBV7-9 combines with J gene TRBJ2-1; 12 bases are shared with TRBD2. The CDR3 is 17 residues long. The junction had 13 bases not matched to a gene; V was cut back by 4 bases and J by 9 bases. Germline V lookup: CDR1 SEHNR, CDR2 FQNEAQ (reference sequence). In DNA form, the CDR3 reads TGTGCCAGCAGCTCGGATTCTAGCGGGAGGGCATTTGGTGAGCAGTTCTTC. It specifies CASSSDSSGRAFGEQFF.

The rearrangement links TRBV9 to TRBJ2-1; D is possibly TRBD2 (6 bases). There are 16 residues in the CDR3. The germline V gene has CDR1 SGDLS and CDR2 YYNGEE. The V end was cut by 0 bases, the J end by 3 bases, with 13 bases between. The CDR3 DNA follows: TGTGCCAGCAGCGTAGGTAGTACTAGCAGCTACAATGAGCAGTTCTTC. This translates into CASSVGSTSSYNEQFF.

This sequence joins TRBV9 and TRBJ2-3; D is ambiguous. CDR3 length: 16 residues. Trimming removed 2 bases at V and 2 bases at J, with 15 bases between. Germline assignment: CDR1 SGDLS and CDR2 YYNGEE. The CDR3 DNA reads TGTGCCAGCAGCGTCCTTGCGGAGTCCCCCACAGATACGCAGTATTTT. It encodes CASSVLAESPTDTQYF.

The J gene is TRBJ1-4, the V gene TRBV5-1; D is unresolved. CDR1 is SGHRS, CDR2 YFSETQ, per germline. V lost 0 bases and J lost 0, with 6 bases in between. The CDR3 loop spans 15 amino acids. In DNA form, the CDR3 reads TGCGCCAGCAGCTTGGACGGTGCAACTAATGAAAAACTGTTTTTT. Residues: CASSLDGATNEKLFF.

This CDR3 reads CASSFARTITDTQYF. The CDR3, as DNA: TGTGCCAGCAGTTTCGCGAGAACCATCACAGATACGCAGTATTTT. V and J are TRBV28 and TRBJ2-3; D not certain. The CDR3 extends over 15 amino acids. The germline V and J ends were trimmed by 3 bases and 2 bases, with 12 bases remaining between them. Germline assignment: CDR1 MDHEN and CDR2 SYDVKM.

The genes are TRBV29-1 and TRBJ1-1; 7 positions match TRBD1. CDR3 size: 11 residues. Germline V gene data show CDR1 as SQVTM and CDR2 as ANQGSEA. With 8 bases clipped from V and 7 bases from J, the junction kept 7 bases outside the gene matches. CDR3 bases: TGCAGCCTTAACAGGGGTGTTGAAGCTTTCTTT. As protein: CSLNRGVEAFF.

This chain joins TRBV7-9 and TRBJ2-3, with a possible D match to TRBD2 (5 bases). Between the trimmed V and J ends, which lost 5 bases and 0 bases, there was a span of 18 bases. The germline CDR1 and CDR2 sequences are SEHNR and FQNEAQ (reference sequence). The length of the CDR3 is 17 residues. CDR3: CASSDSVKHDSTDTQYF. CDR3 nucleotides: TGTGCCAGCAGCGATAGCGTAAAGCACGATAGCACAGATACGCAGTATTTT.

The rearrangement joins TRBV9 to TRBJ1-2; D is ambiguous. With 2 bases removed from V and 3 bases from J, the gap between germline ends came to 5 bases. CDR3 size: 12 residues. Germline V gene data show CDR1 as SGDLS and CDR2 as YYNGEE. The CDR3 protein is CASSVEDYGYTF. The DNA for the CDR3 is TGTGCCAGCAGCGTCGAGGACTATGGCTACACCTTC.

This clone has more than one count but fewer than ten. The V and J genes are TRBV21-1 and TRBJ2-3; TRBD2, the D gene given by the table, was not confirmed from the DNA. TRBV21-1 is described as a pseudogene. This CDR3 comprises 20 residues. DNA for the CDR3: TGTGCCAGCAGCAAGGTGTGGCCGGGACTAGCGGGAGTAGGGACAGATACGCAGTATTTT. Protein sequence: CASSKVWPGLAGVGTDTQYF.

The chain links TRBV7-3 to TRBJ2-5; 11 bases line up with TRBD1. CDR1 and CDR2 from the germline V gene are SGHTA and FQGTGA. V gave up 2 bases and J gave up 5 bases; unmatched junction bases: 7. The CDR3 extends over 16 amino acids. The chain's CDR3 is CASSLPDRGLEETQYF. In DNA, the CDR3 is TGTGCCAGCAGCTTACCGGACAGGGGGCTCGAGGAGACCCAGTACTTC.

This chain joins TRBV6-4 and TRBJ2-1, with 7 bases identical to TRBD1. CDR1 MRHNA and CDR2 SNTAGT come from the germline V gene. The CDR3 contains 14 residues. J gave up 5 bases and V 3 bases, and 4 bases lay outside the gene matches. The CDR3 region is CASSEPGQNNEQFF. CDR3 coding DNA: TGTGCCAGCAGTGAACCGGGACAGAACAATGAGCAGTTCTTC.

This chain links TRBV9 with TRBJ2-1, with 9 bases that match TRBD2. Germline-derived CDR1 and CDR2 are SGDLS and YYNGEE. The CDR3 covers 15 residues. With V trimmed by 0 bases and J by 8 bases, 6 bases remained unmatched. CDR3 sequence (DNA): TGTGCCAGCAGCGTAGCGGCGGGAGGGCTCTATGAGCAGTTCTTC. Protein product: CASSVAAGGLYEQFF.

This clone was seen only once. The V call is TRBV5-6, the J call TRBJ2-1, with 7 bases lining up with TRBD1. The CDR3 length is 16 residues. The ends lost 5 bases at V and 1 base at J; junction bases unmatched: 9. Germline V gene sequence: CDR1 SGHDT, CDR2 YYEEEE. CDR3 amino acids: CASSWTGMGSYNEQFF. The CDR3 DNA is TGTGCCAGCAGTTGGACAGGTATGGGTTCCTACAATGAGCAGTTCTTC.

This clone turned up a few times. This rearrangement joins TRBV27 to TRBJ1-3; TRBD1 matches at 7 bases. Germline values: CDR1 MNHEY, CDR2 SMNVEV (reference sequence). CDR3 length: 15 residues. With V trimmed by 5 bases and J by 4 bases, 8 bases remained unmatched. This CDR3 is CASSRPTGSGNTIYF. In nucleotides, the CDR3 is TGTGCCAGCAGTCGCCCGACAGGGTCAGGAAACACCATATATTTT.

This clone was seen a single time. The V gene is TRBV5-4, the J gene TRBJ2-1, with TRBD1 as a possible D gene (5 bases). In germline, CDR1 is SGHNT, CDR2 YYREEE (reference sequence). Deletions cut 0 bases from V and 2 bases from J, with 6 bases between. The CDR3 has 14 residues. CDR3 nucleotides: TGTGCCAGCAGCTTGGAGGGGACCTACAATGAGCAGTTCTTC. Translation gives CASSLEGTYNEQFF.

The chain recombines TRBV28 with TRBJ1-1; TRBD1 might be the D (5 bases). Germline CDR1 and CDR2: MDHEN and SYDVKM. The V end lost 7 bases, the J end lost 4 bases, and 10 bases lay between the germline ends. The CDR3 is 12 residues long. In DNA form, the CDR3 reads TGTGCCAGCAAAATGGGGGGCACTGAAGCTTTCTTT. Its translation is CASKMGGTEAFF.

The CDR3, as DNA: TGCAGCGGGGGACAGCAACGGGATGGCTACACCTTC. Protein: CSGGQQRDGYTF. This chain links TRBV29-1 with TRBJ1-2; 7 nucleotides align to TRBD1. The CDR3 covers 12 residues. Germline V gene data show CDR1 as SQVTM and CDR2 as ANQGSEA. V was pared by 7 bases and J by 6 bases, with 8 bases of the junction left unmatched.

V gene TRBV28 combines with J gene TRBJ1-2; D may be TRBD1 (5 bases). Looked up from germline, CDR1 is MDHEN and CDR2 is SYDVKM. V gave up 6 bases and J gave up 8 bases, with 16 bases separating them. The CDR3 runs 13 residues. CDR3 loop: CASSRGVLRGYTF. The CDR3 region has the DNA TGTGCCAGCAGCCGGGGGGTCCTCCGGGGCTACACCTTC.